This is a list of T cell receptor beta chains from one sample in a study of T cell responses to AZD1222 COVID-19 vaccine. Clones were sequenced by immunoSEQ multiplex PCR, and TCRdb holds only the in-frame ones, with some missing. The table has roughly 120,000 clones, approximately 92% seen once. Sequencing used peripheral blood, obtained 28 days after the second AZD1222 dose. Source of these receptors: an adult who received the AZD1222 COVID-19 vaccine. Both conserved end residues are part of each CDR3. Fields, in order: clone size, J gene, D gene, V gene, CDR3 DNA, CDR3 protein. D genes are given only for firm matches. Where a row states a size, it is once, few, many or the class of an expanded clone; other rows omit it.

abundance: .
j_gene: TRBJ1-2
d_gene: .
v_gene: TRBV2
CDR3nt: TGTGCCAGCAGTGAATGGTCGTCGGGGTTGGATGGCTACACCTTC
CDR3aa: CASSEWSSGLDGYTF

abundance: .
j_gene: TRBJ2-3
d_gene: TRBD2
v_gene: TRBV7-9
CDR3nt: TGTGCCACCATGAGCGGGGGGAGCACAGATACGCAGTATTTT
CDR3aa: CATMSGGSTDTQYF

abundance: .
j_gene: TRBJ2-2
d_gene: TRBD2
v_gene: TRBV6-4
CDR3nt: TGTGCCAGCAGTGTTAACGGGGGGGCGAACACCGGGGAGCTGTTTTTT
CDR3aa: CASSVNGGANTGELFF

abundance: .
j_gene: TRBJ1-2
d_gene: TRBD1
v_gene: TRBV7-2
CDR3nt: TGTGCCAGCAGCCCCGCCGACAGGGGCGCGTTCTATGGCTACACCTTC
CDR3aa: CASSPADRGAFYGYTF

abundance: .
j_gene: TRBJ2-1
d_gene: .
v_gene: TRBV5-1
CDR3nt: TGCGCCAGCATTTCAGACGGTAATGAGCAGTTCTTC
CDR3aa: CASISDGNEQFF

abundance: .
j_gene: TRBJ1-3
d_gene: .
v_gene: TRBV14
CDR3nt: TGTGCCAGCAGCCAAGATCACCCGGGCTCTGGAAACACCATATATTTT
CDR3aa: CASSQDHPGSGNTIYF

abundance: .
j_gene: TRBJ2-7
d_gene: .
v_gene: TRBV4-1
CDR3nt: TGCGCCAGCAGCCAAGATGAAGTCGGATTGTTCGACGAGCAGTACTTC
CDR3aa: CASSQDEVGLFDEQYF

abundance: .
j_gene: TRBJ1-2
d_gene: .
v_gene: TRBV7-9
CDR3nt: TGTGCCAGCAGCCCCAGTGCCCGGATCTATGGCTACACCTTC
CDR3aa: CASSPSARIYGYTF

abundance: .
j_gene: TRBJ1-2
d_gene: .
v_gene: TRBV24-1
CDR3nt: TGTGCCACCAGTGACGGGCCCTACATAGGGGGCTACACCTTC
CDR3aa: CATSDGPYIGGYTF

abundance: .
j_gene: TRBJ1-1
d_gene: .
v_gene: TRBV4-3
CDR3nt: TGCGCCAGCAGCCCAAATCCGCCTCCCCAGGAGGGAGCTTTCTTT
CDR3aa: CASSPNPPPQEGAFF

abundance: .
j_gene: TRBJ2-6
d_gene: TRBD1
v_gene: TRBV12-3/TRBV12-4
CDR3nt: TGTGCCAGCAGTTTGACAGGGTCCAACGTCCTGACTTTC
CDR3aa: CASSLTGSNVLTF

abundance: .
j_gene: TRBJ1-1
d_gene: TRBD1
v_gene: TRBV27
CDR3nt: TGTGCCAGCAGGACGACAGGGGGCCGAGGGGCTTTCTTT
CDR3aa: CASRTTGGRGAFF

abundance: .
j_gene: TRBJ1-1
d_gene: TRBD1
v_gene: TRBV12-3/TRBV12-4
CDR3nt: TGTGCCAGCGGACAGGGGGGCACTGAAGCTTTCTTT
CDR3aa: CASGQGGTEAFF

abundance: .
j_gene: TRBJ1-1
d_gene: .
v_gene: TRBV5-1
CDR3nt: TGCGCCAGCAGCTGGGTGGGGGGCGCCGGGAACACTGAAGCTTTCTTT
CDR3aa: CASSWVGGAGNTEAFF

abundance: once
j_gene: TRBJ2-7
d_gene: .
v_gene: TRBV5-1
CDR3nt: TGCGCCAGCAGTCCACAGGTGCAAAAGGACGAGCAGTACTTC
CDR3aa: CASSPQVQKDEQYF

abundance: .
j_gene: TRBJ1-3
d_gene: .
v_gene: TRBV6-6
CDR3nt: TGTGCCAGCAGTCGGGTGCGCCAGCCCCACCGACCTGGAAACACCATATATTTT
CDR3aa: CASSRVRQPHRPGNTIYF

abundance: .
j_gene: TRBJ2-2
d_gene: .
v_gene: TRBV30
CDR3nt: TGTGCCTGGGCGCTTGGGGTCACCGGGGAGCTGTTTTTT
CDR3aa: CAWALGVTGELFF

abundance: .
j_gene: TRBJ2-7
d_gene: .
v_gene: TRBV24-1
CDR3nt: TGTGCCACCAGCCCCGGGACAGCAGTGTGGGGGGCCGAAAAAAGCTCCTACGAGCAGTACTTC
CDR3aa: CATSPGTAVWGAEKSSYEQYF

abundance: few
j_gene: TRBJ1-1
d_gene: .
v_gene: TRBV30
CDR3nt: TGTGCCTGGAGTAGTGGTAGTACGACTGAAGCTTTCTTT
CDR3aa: CAWSSGSTTEAFF

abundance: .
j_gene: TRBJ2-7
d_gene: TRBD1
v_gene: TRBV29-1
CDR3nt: TGCAGCGTTGCGGGGGGACAGGGGCTCGAGCAGTACTTC
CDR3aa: CSVAGGQGLEQYF

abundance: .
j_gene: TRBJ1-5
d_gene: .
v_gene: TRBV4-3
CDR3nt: TGCGCCAGCAGCCACCGGTATGGGGTTCAGCCCCAGCATTTT
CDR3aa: CASSHRYGVQPQHF

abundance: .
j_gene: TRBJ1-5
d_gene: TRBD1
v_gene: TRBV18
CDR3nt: TGTGCCAGCTCACCGGCCGGGACAGGGGGCAATCAGCCCCAGCATTTT
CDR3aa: CASSPAGTGGNQPQHF

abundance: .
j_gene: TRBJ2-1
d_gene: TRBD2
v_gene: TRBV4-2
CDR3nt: TGTGCCAGCAGCCAGTCTAGCGGGGTCAATGAGCAGTTCTTC
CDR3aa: CASSQSSGVNEQFF

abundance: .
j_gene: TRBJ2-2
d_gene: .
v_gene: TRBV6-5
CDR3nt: TGTGCCAGTGAGACAAAGAACACCGGGGAGCTGTTTTTT
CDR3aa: CASETKNTGELFF

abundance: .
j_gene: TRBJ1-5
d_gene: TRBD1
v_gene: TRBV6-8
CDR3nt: TGTGCCAGCAGTTACCCCAGGACAGGGTGGGGCAATCAGCCCCAGCATTTT
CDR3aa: CASSYPRTGWGNQPQHF

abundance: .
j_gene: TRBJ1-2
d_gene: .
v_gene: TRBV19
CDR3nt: TGTGCCAGTAGTATGGGAGGGAATGGCTACACCTTC
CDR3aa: CASSMGGNGYTF

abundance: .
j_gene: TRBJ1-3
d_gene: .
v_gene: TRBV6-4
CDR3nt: TGTGCCAGCAGTGTTGATCCCGGAAACACCATATATTTT
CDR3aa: CASSVDPGNTIYF

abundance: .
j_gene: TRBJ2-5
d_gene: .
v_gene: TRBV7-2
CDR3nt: TGTGCCAGCAGCACCTCGACAGAACAAGAGACCCAGTACTTC
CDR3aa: CASSTSTEQETQYF

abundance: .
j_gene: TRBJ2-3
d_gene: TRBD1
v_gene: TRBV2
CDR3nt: TGTGCCAGCAGTGTCGAAGGGGGCCGCACAGATACGCAGTATTTT
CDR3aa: CASSVEGGRTDTQYF

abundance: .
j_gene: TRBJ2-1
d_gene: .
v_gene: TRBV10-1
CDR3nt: TGCGCCAGCAGTGGAGACACCTGGGGTTACAATGAGCAGTTCTTC
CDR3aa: CASSGDTWGYNEQFF

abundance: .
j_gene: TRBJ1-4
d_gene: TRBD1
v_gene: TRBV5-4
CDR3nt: TGTGCCAGCAGCCCCGGACAGGGTCGTGAAAAACTGTTTTTT
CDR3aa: CASSPGQGREKLFF

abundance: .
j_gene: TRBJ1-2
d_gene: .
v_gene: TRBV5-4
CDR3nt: TGTGCCAGCAGCCCCCTTGAGGGAGGCTATGGCTACACCTTC
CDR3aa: CASSPLEGGYGYTF

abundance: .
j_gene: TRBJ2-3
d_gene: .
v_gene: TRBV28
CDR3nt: TGTGCCAGCGGATCGGGAAACACAGATACGCAGTATTTT
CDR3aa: CASGSGNTDTQYF

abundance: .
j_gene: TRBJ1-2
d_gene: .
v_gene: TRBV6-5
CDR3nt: TGTGCCAGCAGTTACTCGATGGGCAGGGCCTTGGGCTACACCTTC
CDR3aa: CASSYSMGRALGYTF

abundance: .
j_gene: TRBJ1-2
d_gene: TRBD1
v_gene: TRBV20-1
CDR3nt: TGCAGTGCTAGTCAGGGGGCTGGAGCTCCCTATGGCTACACCTTC
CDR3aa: CSASQGAGAPYGYTF

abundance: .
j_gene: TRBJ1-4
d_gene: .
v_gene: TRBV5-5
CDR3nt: TGTGCCAGCAGCCTACCGGCAGGCGGCAATGAAAAACTGTTTTTT
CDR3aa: CASSLPAGGNEKLFF

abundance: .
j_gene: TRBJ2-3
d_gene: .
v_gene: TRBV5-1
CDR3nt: TGCGCCAGCAGCTTGGGCGGTCCTAGCACAGATACGCAGTATTTT
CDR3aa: CASSLGGPSTDTQYF

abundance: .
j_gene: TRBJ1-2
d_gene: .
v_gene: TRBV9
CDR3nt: TGTGCCAGCAGCGACCCCGGTGGGACACCCCTGGGCTACACCTTC
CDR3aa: CASSDPGGTPLGYTF

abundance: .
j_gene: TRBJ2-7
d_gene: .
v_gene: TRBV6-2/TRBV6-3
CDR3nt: TGTGCCAGCAGCCTACAGGGAAACATAGGGTACGAGCAGTACTTC
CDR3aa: CASSLQGNIGYEQYF

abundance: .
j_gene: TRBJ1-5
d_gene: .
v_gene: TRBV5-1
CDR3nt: TGCGCCAGCAGCTCCGGCCTTAGCAATCAGCCCCAGCATTTT
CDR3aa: CASSSGLSNQPQHF

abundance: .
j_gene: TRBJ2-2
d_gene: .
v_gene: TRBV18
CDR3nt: TGTGCCAGCTCACCACGGGTCGCTAGGGAGAGCACCGGGGAGCTGTTTTTT
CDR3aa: CASSPRVARESTGELFF

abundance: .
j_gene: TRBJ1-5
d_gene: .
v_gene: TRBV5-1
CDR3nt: TGCGCCAGCAGCTTGGCCGGCTATAGCAATCAGCCCCAGCATTTT
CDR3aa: CASSLAGYSNQPQHF

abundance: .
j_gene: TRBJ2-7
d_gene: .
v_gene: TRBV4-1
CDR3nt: TGCGCCAGCAGCCAAGGAAGCCTCTTCGACGAGCAGTACTTC
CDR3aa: CASSQGSLFDEQYF

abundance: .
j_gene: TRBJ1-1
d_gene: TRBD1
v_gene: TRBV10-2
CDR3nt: TGCGCCAGCAGCGATCGGGACAGGGGGTATACGAAAGCTTTCTTT
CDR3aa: CASSDRDRGYTKAFF

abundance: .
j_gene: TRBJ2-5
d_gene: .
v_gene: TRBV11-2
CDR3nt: TGTGCCAGCAGCTTAGCGGTCTCAAACCAAGAGACCCAGTACTTC
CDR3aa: CASSLAVSNQETQYF

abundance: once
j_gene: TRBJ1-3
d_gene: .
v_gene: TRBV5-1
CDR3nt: TGCGCCAGCAGCTTGGGTCCCGCAATACAGGGTTCTGGAAACACCATATATTTT
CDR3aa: CASSLGPAIQGSGNTIYF

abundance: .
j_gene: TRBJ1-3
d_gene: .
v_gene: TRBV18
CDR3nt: TGTGCCAGCTCACCTAGACCTGGAAACACCATATATTTT
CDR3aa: CASSPRPGNTIYF

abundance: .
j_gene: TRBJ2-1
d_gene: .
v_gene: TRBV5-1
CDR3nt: TGCGCCAGCAGCTTGGGAGGGACGTTTGTGCAGTTCTTC
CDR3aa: CASSLGGTFVQFF

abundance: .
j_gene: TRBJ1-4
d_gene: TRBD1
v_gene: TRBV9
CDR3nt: TGTGCCAGCAGCGACGACAGGGGGCAAGGTGAAAAACTGTTTTTT
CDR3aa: CASSDDRGQGEKLFF

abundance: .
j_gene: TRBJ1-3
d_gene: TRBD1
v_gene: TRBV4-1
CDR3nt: TGCGCCAGCAGCGACTTTCTACGGGACAGGGGGCGAGGGGGCACCATATATTTT
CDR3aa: CASSDFLRDRGRGGTIYF

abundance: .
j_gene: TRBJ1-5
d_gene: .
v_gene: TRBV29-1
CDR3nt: TGCAGCGTTGGGGCGGTCAATCAGCCCCAGCATTTT
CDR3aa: CSVGAVNQPQHF

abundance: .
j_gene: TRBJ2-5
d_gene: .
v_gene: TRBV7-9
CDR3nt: TGTGCCAGCAGCCCGCCGACAGCCCAAGAGACCCAGTACTTC
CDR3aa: CASSPPTAQETQYF

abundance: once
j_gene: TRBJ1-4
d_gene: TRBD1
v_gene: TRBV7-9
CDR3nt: TGTGCCAGTGGGACAGGGAGAACTAATGAAAAACTGTTTTTT
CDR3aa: CASGTGRTNEKLFF